This TCR beta chain was retrieved from a study of OX40 agonist ivuxolimab in advanced cancers. Across the study: Patients received ivuxolimab, an agonistic anti-OX40 (CD134) antibody. Study-level findings and limits: At 0.1-3.0 mg/kg, partial responders had clonal expansion among the lowest observed.

This clone showed up just once. Antigen unknown. Autoimmune disease history or systemic immunosuppression was exclusionary. In germline, CDR1 is LGHNA, CDR2 YNFKEQ. CDR3 length: 19 amino acids. V trimming: 0 bases; J trimming: 4 bases; junction bases outside the gene matches: 12. Profiling relied on immunoSEQ multiplex PCR, and the TCRdb table lists in-frame clones only, not all of them. The repertoire consists of roughly 76,000 clones, with almost 85% occurring once and the leading ten covering more than 20%. The sequence was obtained from an adult with an advanced solid tumor such as melanoma, head and neck, liver or kidney cancer. Sequenced material: CD4+ or CD8+ T cells sorted from blood, taken in a trial of the OX40 agonist ivuxolimab. This chain uses TRBV4-2 with TRBJ2-2, with 9 bases fitting TRBD2. The CDR3 sequence: CASSQEPRREGRGTGELFF. Here the CDR3 DNA reads TGTGCCAGCAGCCAAGAACCGAGGCGGGAGGGCCGGGGCACCGGGGAGCTGTTTTTT.